This entry describes one T cell receptor (beta chain). Its antigen remains unidentified. The length of the CDR3 is 15 residues. V lost 7 bases to trimming and J lost 3 bases, with 18 bases between them. CDR1 is DFQATT, CDR2 SNEGSKA, per germline (reference sequence). A sample-barcoded 5' primer and a J-beta primer mix were used in a second PCR of roughly 7 to 11 cycles. TCRdb reanalysed the 5' RACE reads using MiXCR and keeps one entry per CDR3 protein. The sample consists of approximately 880,000 distinct CDR3 sequences, 40% to 60% of them appearing once. The study drew donors from healthy Caucasian individuals in Russia aged about 6 to 90. PBMCs numbering at least 7 million were isolated per sample. The sample belongs to a study of blood T cells in healthy people across ages. About the study: Template-switching capture recovered about one barcoded beta molecule per two T cells.

Study outcomes and limitations: A strong correlation between TCR beta diversity and naive T cell percentage was seen.

The origin of this receptor is a man aged 25 to 40 in good health. The specimen sequenced was blood. The genes are TRBV20-1 and TRBJ2-2; weak D call: TRBD2 (6 bases). In DNA form, the CDR3 reads TGCAGTGGAACTCCCGGGGGACTGGACACCGGGGAGCTGTTTTTT. Its translation is CSGTPGGLDTGELFF.